This T cell receptor beta chain came from a study of T cell responses to AZD1222 COVID-19 vaccine. V shed 4 bases, J shed 0 bases, and the junction held 8 bases outside the gene matches. The CDR3 has 17 residues. In germline, CDR1 is KGHDR, CDR2 SFDVKD. The method was immunoSEQ multiplex PCR; TCRdb's version includes in-frame clones alone and lacks a portion of them. The sample records 90,000 to 110,000 clones, roughly 90% being singletons. The V gene is TRBV24-1, the J gene TRBJ2-3, with 8 bases aligning to TRBD1. The source of this sequence is an adult in good health. Sequenced material: peripheral blood, taken on day 0 of AZD1222 vaccination. CDR3 sequence: CATSDRTGTGSTDTQYF. The CDR3 DNA follows: TGTGCCACCAGTGACAGGACCGGGACAGGAAGCACAGATACGCAGTATTTT.